This T cell receptor beta chain derives from a study of blood T cells in healthy people across ages. Germline V CDR1 and CDR2: MNHNS, SASEGT. CDR3 length equals 16 residues. A few counts support this clonotype. A second PCR of about 6 to 12 cycles used a sample-barcoded 5' primer and a J-beta primer mix. TCRdb analysed the 5' RACE reads with MiXCR anew, one entry per CDR3 protein. The sample includes approximately 800,000 distinct CDR3 sequences, roughly 60% of them seen just once. Specimen: blood. This chain links TRBV6-1 with TRBJ2-7; TRBD1 matches 7 bases. The J call may not be correct, given that the DNA end is closer to TRBJ2-5. The sequence came from a man aged 25-45 years in good health. Written as DNA, the CDR3 is TGTGCCAGCAGTCCCCAGACGACAGGGTCCGGGGAGACCCAGTACTTC. Its protein is CASSPQTTGSGETQYF.